This TCR beta chain was found in a study of blood T cells in healthy people across ages. This CDR3 spans 16 amino acids. The V end was cut by 5 bases, the J end by 0 bases, with 15 bases between. Germline assignment: CDR1 MNHEY and CDR2 SVGEGT. Primers used in a second PCR of roughly 6 to 12 cycles were a sample-barcoded 5' primer and a J-beta primer mix. TCRdb itself ran the 5' RACE reads through MiXCR, one entry per CDR3 protein. The sample includes about 1.8 million distinct CDR3 sequences, 40% to 55% of them seen just once. About this clonotype: Its antigen is undetermined.

Study results and caveats: Naive T cell percentage showed a strong correlation with the diversity of TCR beta. Diversity of TCR beta per million T cells declined in a roughly linear way with age. A greater number of naive CD4+ cells and higher diversity distinguished long-lived donors from aged donors.

Total RNA extraction produced at least 6 micrograms (per sample) for the study. This chain connects TRBV6-2 or TRBV6-3 to TRBJ2-3; a possible D gene is TRBD1 (5 bases). The sequenced material came from blood. The origin of this receptor is a woman aged 40 to 50 in good health. CDR3 bases: TGTGCCAGCAGTACGGCAGCTGCAGGGAGCACAGATACGCAGTATTTT. Residues: CASSTAAAGSTDTQYF.